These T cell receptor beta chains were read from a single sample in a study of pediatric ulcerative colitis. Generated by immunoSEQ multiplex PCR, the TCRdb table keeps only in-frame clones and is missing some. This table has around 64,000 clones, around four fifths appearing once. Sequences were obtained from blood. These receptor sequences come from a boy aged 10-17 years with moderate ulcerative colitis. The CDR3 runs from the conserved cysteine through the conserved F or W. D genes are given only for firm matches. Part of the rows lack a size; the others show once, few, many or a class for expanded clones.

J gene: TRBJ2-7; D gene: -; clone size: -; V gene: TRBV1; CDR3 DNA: TGCACCAGCAGCCAAGGGGCAATGGGGGTTGGGGAGCAGTACTTC; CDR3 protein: CTSSQGAMGVGEQYF
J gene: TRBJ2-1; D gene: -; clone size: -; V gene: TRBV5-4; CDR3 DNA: TGTGCCAGCAGCTCCGCAATGAGCGGAAATGAGCAGTTCTTC; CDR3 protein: CASSSAMSGNEQFF
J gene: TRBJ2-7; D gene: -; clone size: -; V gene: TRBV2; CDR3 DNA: TGTGCCAGCAGAGGGCCGGGGACGGGGTACGAGCAGTACTTC; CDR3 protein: CASRGPGTGYEQYF
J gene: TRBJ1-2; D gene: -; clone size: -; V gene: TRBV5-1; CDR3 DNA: TGCGCCAGCAGCTTGGATGCCAGGGCTTTAGGCTACACCTTC; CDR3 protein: CASSLDARALGYTF
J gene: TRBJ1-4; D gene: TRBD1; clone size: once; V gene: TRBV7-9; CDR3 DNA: TGTGCCAGCAGCGCACCACAGGGGGTTGAAAAACTGTTTTTT; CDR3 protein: CASSAPQGVEKLFF
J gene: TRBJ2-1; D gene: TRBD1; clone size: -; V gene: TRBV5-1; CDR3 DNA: TGCGCCAGCAGCTCCTCTGGACAGGGGGCCGGAGAGCAGTTCTTC; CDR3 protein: CASSSSGQGAGEQFF
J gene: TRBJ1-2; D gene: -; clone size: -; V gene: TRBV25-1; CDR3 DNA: TGTGCCAGCAGTGACCCAGGGAACTATGGCTACACCTTC; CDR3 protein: CASSDPGNYGYTF
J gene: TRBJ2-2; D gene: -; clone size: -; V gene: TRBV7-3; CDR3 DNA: TGTGCCAGCAGCTTAAAGGCAGACCCCGGGGAGCTGTTTTTT; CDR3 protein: CASSLKADPGELFF
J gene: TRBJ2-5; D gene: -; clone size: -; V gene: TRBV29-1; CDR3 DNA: TGCAGCGTTGACAGGGGATCGTTAGAGACCCAGTACTTC; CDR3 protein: CSVDRGSLETQYF
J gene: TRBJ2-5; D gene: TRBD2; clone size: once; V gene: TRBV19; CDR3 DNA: TGTGCCACCAGCAGGGGACTAGCGGAATTCCAAGAGACCCAGTACTTC; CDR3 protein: CATSRGLAEFQETQYF